A single sample gave rise to the 17 T cell receptor beta chains below, sequenced in a study of beta chain features in type 1 diabetes. Reverse transcription of all isolated RNA meant that expressed TCRB transcripts were sequenced. Clones were read by immunoSEQ multiplex PCR, and TCRdb kept only the in-frame ones, dropping some. The table shows 200,000 to 250,000 clones, with roughly 11% occurring only once. Sequencing used central memory CD4+ T cells from blood. The receptors derive from a young man in good health.

About this clone itself: Other nucleotide sequences from this sample produce the same CDR3. The CDR3 region has the DNA TGTGCCAGCAGTTTAGTGCGGGACACTGAAGCTTTCTTT. It yields the protein CASSLVRDTEAFF. The V gene is TRBV27, the J gene TRBJ1-1; the D is unclear. This CDR3 has 13 amino acids. V was pared by 2 bases and J by 3 bases, with 7 bases between. Germline loops: CDR1 MNHEY, CDR2 SMNVEV (reference sequence).

This clone was detected only a few times. This sequence joins TRBV2 and TRBJ1-2, with 7 bases that match TRBD1. Trimming cost V 3 bases and J 4 bases; bases outside gene matches: 5. The CDR3 consists of 14 residues. CDR1 is SNHLY and CDR2 is FYNNEI in the germline V gene. CDR3 in amino acids: CASSDRRQGYGYTF. In nucleotides, the CDR3 is TGTGCCAGCAGTGACCGTAGACAGGGCTATGGCTACACCTTC.

The V and J genes are TRBV5-1 and TRBJ2-1, with TRBD2 as a possible D gene (6 bases). Germline assignment: CDR1 SGHRS and CDR2 YFSETQ. This CDR3 region has 14 residues. The germline V and J ends were trimmed by 4 bases and 5 bases, with 13 bases remaining between them. This chain's CDR3 is CASSAGSENNEQFF. The CDR3 DNA is TGCGCCAGCAGCGCGGGGTCCGAGAACAATGAGCAGTTCTTC.

The genes are TRBV27 and TRBJ2-7; 9 nucleotides align to TRBD2. This CDR3 contains 13 residues. CDR1 is MNHEY and CDR2 is SMNVEV in the germline V gene (reference sequence). V lost 10 bases to trimming and J lost 4 bases; unmatched junction nucleotides: 8. This CDR3 is CATSSGSWYEQYF. CDR3 in DNA: TGTGCCACAAGTAGCGGGAGTTGGTACGAGCAGTACTTC.

The sample holds many counts of this clone. The chain joins TRBV7-3 to TRBJ2-3; 13 bases map to TRBD2. Trimming cost V 0 bases and J 2 bases; bases outside gene matches: 5. The CDR3 has 18 amino acids. Germline CDR1 is SGHTA and CDR2 is FQGTGA. Here the CDR3 reads CASSLTRGLAGPTDTQYF. The CDR3 DNA follows: TGTGCCAGCAGCTTAACTCGGGGACTAGCGGGACCCACAGATACGCAGTATTTT.

This clone was counted between two and nine times. The chain has TRBV4-1 and TRBJ2-7; no firm D call. Germline lookup yields CDR1 MGHRA and CDR2 YSYEKL. The CDR3 runs 13 residues. V was clipped by 1 base and J by 7 bases, with 11 bases between them. This chain's CDR3 is CASSQAGPGEQYF. The CDR3 nucleotides read TGCGCCAGCAGCCAAGCCGGGCCAGGAGAGCAGTACTTC.

The rearrangement uses TRBV27 and TRBJ1-4, with TRBD1 as a possible D gene (5 bases). The ends were cut back, 8 bases at V and 7 bases at J, with 17 bases in the middle. CDR3 length equals 14 residues. Germline loops: CDR1 MNHEY, CDR2 SMNVEV (reference sequence). The CDR3 loop is CASSRGVIREKLFF. The CDR3 DNA is TGTGCCAGCTCGCGAGGGGTTATTCGTGAAAAACTGTTTTTT.

This clone was seen more than once but under ten times. The sample holds other DNA sequences that translate to the same CDR3. This chain connects TRBV7-2 to TRBJ1-1; the D is unclear. V was shortened by 1 base and J by 1 base, with 7 bases between the two germline ends. Germline loops: CDR1 SGHTA, CDR2 FQGNSA. The CDR3 has 14 amino acids. CDR3 DNA sequence: TGTGCCAGCAGCTTAGGTCCAGCGAACACTGAAGCTTTCTTT. Protein sequence: CASSLGPANTEAFF.

This clone was seen only a few times. The chain uses TRBV19 and TRBJ2-2; 7 bases line up with TRBD1. V lost 5 bases and J lost 7; bases outside the gene matches: 1. Germline V gene data show CDR1 as LNHDA and CDR2 as SQIVND (reference sequence). This CDR3 spans 12 amino acids. CDR3 in DNA: TGTGCCAGTAGTCACAGGGGCGGGGAGCTGTTTTTT. Translating it yields CASSHRGGELFF. Full variable domain (outside the CDR3, taken from reference TRBV19 and TRBJ2-2): DGGITQSPKYLFRKEGQNVTLSCEQNLNHDAMYWYRQDPGQGLRLIYYSQIVNDFQKGDIAEGYSVSREKKESFPLTVTSAQKNPTAFYLCASSHRGGELFFGEGSRLTVL.

Many counts were recorded for this clone. The J gene is TRBJ1-1, the V gene TRBV27; 7 positions agree with TRBD1. There are 15 residues in the CDR3. J gave up 2 bases and V 5 bases, and 8 bases lay outside the gene matches. From germline, CDR1 is MNHEY and CDR2 SMNVEV (reference sequence). The CDR3 here is CASSPLVGGNTEAFF. The CDR3, as DNA: TGTGCCAGCAGTCCCCTAGTAGGGGGCAACACTGAAGCTTTCTTT.

There are a few counts of this clone. The genes are TRBV7-2 and TRBJ2-1, with 7 nucleotides matching TRBD2. Germline CDR1 and CDR2: SGHTA and FQGNSA. This CDR3 has 14 amino acids. V gave up 8 bases and J gave up 3 bases; unmatched junction bases: 7. The CDR3 loop is CASSSSGIYNEQFF. CDR3 in DNA: TGTGCCAGCTCATCTAGCGGAATCTACAATGAGCAGTTCTTC.

This clone was seen at least ten times. J is TRBJ2-4 and V is TRBV28; the D gene is possibly TRBD2 (7 bases). The germline CDR1 and CDR2 sequences are MDHEN and SYDVKM. Trimming pared 6 bases from V and 5 bases from J, leaving 17 bases between. The CDR3 is made up of 15 amino acids. CDR3 loop: CASSPGGASQNIQYF. The DNA for the CDR3 is TGTGCCAGCAGCCCTGGGGGGGCCTCTCAAAACATTCAGTACTTC. The full variable domain, in which reference TRBV28 and TRBJ2-4 provide the parts outside the CDR3, is DVKVTQSSRYLVKRTGEKVFLECVQDMDHENMFWYRQDPGLGLRLIYFSYDVKMKEKGDIPEGYSVSREKKERFSLILESASTNQTSMYLCASSPGGASQNIQYFGAGTRLSVL.

This clone came up a few times. This rearrangement joins TRBV28 to TRBJ2-1, with 12 bases identical to TRBD2. Losses at the gene ends were 3 bases for V and 5 bases for J; bases not matched to a gene: 2. CDR1 is MDHEN, CDR2 SYDVKM, per germline. This CDR3 has 15 residues. This chain's CDR3 is CASSFSSGGDNEQFF. CDR3 coding DNA: TGTGCCAGCAGTTTTTCTAGCGGGGGGGACAATGAGCAGTTCTTC.

The chain has TRBV5-1 and TRBJ2-1; TRBD1 might be the D (5 bases). Germline CDR1 reads SGHRS; CDR2 reads YFSETQ. There are 15 residues in the CDR3. The germline V and J ends were trimmed by 4 bases and 8 bases, with 19 bases remaining between them. The chain's CDR3 is CASSLGHRAFDEQFF. As DNA, the CDR3 is TGCGCCAGCAGCCTTGGACACCGGGCGTTCGATGAGCAGTTCTTC.

The V and J genes are TRBV7-8 and TRBJ2-3; TRBD2 matches 10 bases. Germline-derived CDR1 and CDR2 are SGHVS and FQNEAQ. The CDR3 extends over 17 amino acids. Germline trimming cut 5 bases from V and 1 base from J; bases unmatched to any gene: 9. In nucleotides, the CDR3 is TGTGCCAGCAGCCATGTTTTTCTAGCGGGGGGCACAGATACGCAGTATTTT. Protein sequence: CASSHVFLAGGTDTQYF.

This clone came up a few times. This sequence joins TRBV6-1 and TRBJ2-3; unclear D gene. Trimming took off 1 base at V and 2 bases at J, with 7 bases between the two ends. This CDR3 has 14 residues. CDR1 MNHNS and CDR2 SASEGT come from the germline V gene. The CDR3 bases are TGTGCCAGCAGTGAAGGGTCCGCCACAGATACGCAGTATTTT. Translated: CASSEGSATDTQYF.

This chain uses TRBV5-1 with TRBJ1-3; D is unresolved. Germline loops: CDR1 SGHRS, CDR2 YFSETQ. The CDR3 is 17 amino acids. V lost 2 bases and J lost 0, with 15 bases in between. CDR3 protein: CASSFEGARSSGNTIYF. The CDR3 bases are TGCGCCAGCAGCTTTGAGGGTGCCCGGAGCTCTGGAAACACCATATATTTT.